The clone carrying this T cell receptor beta chain was counted once. The data were obtained in a study of blood T cell repertoires in COVID-19. The CDR3 is made up of 14 amino acids. Germline CDR1 is LGHNT and CDR2 is FRNRAP. J gave up 4 bases and V 7 bases, and 8 bases lay outside the gene matches. Repertoires were generated with immunoSEQ multiplex PCR, while TCRdb's copy carries only in-frame clones and drops some. The table includes some 190,000 clones, about 76% detected once. The receptor comes from a woman aged 45-65 years with active or convalescent COVID-19. The gene calls are TRBV12-5 and TRBJ2-3, with 7 positions matching TRBD2. The sample comprised peripheral blood. The CDR3 DNA reads as TGTGCTAGTGTCCTTGGGGGGGTGGCAGATACGCAGTATTTT. Translated, it gives CASVLGGVADTQYF.